This T cell receptor (beta chain) derives from a study of T cells in Graves' hyperthyroidism and ophthalmopathy. Points from the study as a whole: Appearing also in blood were most of the thyroid clonotypes expanded above 0.001. Ophthalmopathy and stable hyperthyroidism were separated by a 13 V-J model.

CDR3 length equals 17 residues. The J segment lost 0 bases and the V segment lost 4 bases, leaving 9 bases of the junction unmatched. Germline CDR1 is LGHNA and CDR2 is YNFKEQ. This clonotype was recorded at least ten times. Antigen specificity is unknown. Among the patients, aged 18 to 65, hyperthyroidism was newly diagnosed and had lasted under 2 months. The source of the PBMCs was around 10 ml of fresh peripheral blood. Using RNA transcripts as the source, TCR beta CDR3 regions were amplified. HTBI primers were employed in a first-round RT-PCR of the TCR CDR3. TCRdb fed the multiplex PCR reads into MiXCR, producing one record per CDR3 protein. The data contain around 340,000 distinct CDR3 sequences, 21% of them singletons.

The sequence came from a woman between 45 and 60 years old with Graves' hyperthyroidism. The chain has TRBV4-2 and TRBJ2-1; 7 nucleotides align to TRBD2. Specimen: blood. The CDR3 region is CASSPYGRTSSYNEQFF. For the CDR3, the DNA is TGTGCCAGCAGCCCCTACGGGAGGACCAGCTCCTACAATGAGCAGTTCTTC.